This entry features one TCR beta chain sequence. Antigen specificity is unknown. The CDR3 is 14 residues long. CDR1 is SGHVS, CDR2 FNYEAQ, per germline. The germline V and J ends were trimmed by 4 bases and 7 bases, with 17 bases remaining between them. This sample was included in a study of cytomegalovirus exposure and HLA in healthy donors. Study findings and constraints: Later work associated around 18,000 TCR beta sequences with HLA alleles at 0.05 false discovery rate. Later analysis reportedly placed an Asian-associated ancestry cluster below the approximately 650-donor mean in N-insertions. The productive fraction for most TCR beta V segments was about 87% or about 30% in an earlier analysis.

Vbeta (60) and Jbeta (13) primers were used in the PCR. Libraries were prepared by immunoSEQ multiplex PCR; TCRdb keeps only in-frame clonotypes and omits some of them. The sample includes 150,000 to 250,000 clones. The chain couples TRBV7-6 to TRBJ2-7; D may be TRBD2 (5 bases). The sequence was collected from a boy between 10 and 17 years old in good health and CMV-seronegative. Sequenced: PBMCs. This CDR3 reads CASSSTGKGGEQYF. The DNA for the CDR3 is TGTGCCAGCAGCTCCACGGGGAAGGGTGGTGAGCAGTACTTC.